This TCR beta chain was identified in a study of shared clonotypes between healthy human individuals. Study information: Each donor's CD4 naive and CD4 memory cells filled three plates apiece, CD8 naive two, and CD8 memory one.

Clones were sequenced by immunoSEQ multiplex PCR, and TCRdb holds only the in-frame ones, with some missing. The table has 1,400,000 or so clones, about 98.5% seen once. CD4+ cells underwent separation, giving CD45RA+ naive and CD45RA-negative memory subsets. This clone has a count of ten or more. This CDR3 is built from 16 residues. Trimming removed 2 bases at V and 2 bases at J, with 17 bases between. CDR1 SGDLS and CDR2 YYNGEE come from the germline V gene. Specimen: naive CD4+ T cells sorted from blood. The subset was: CD45RA+ positively selected. The chain uses TRBV9 and TRBJ2-7; a weak D match, TRBD2 (5 bases). The clonotype comes from a man aged 25 to 45 in good health. CDR3 in amino acids: CASSVDMIATAYEQYF. The DNA of the CDR3 is TGTGCCAGCAGCGTGGATATGATAGCGACCGCCTACGAGCAGTACTTC.